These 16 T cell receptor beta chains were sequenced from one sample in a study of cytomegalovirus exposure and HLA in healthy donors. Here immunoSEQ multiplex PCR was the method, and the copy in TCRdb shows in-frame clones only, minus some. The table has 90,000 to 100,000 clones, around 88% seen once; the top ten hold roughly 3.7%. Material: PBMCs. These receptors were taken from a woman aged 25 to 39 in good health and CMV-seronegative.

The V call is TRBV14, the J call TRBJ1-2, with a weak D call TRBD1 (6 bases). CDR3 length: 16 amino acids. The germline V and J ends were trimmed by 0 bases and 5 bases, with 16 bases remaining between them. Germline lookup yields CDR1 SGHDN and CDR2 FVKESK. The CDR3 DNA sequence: TGTGCCAGCAGCCAAGATATGACAGGATTTTCGTATGGCTACACCTTC. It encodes CASSQDMTGFSYGYTF.

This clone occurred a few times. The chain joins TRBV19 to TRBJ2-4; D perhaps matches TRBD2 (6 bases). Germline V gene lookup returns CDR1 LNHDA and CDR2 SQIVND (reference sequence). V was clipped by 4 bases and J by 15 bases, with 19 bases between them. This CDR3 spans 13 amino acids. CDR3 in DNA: TGTGCCAGTAGTAATCTAGCGTTGGAATCTGTGTACTTC. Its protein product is CASSNLALESVYF.

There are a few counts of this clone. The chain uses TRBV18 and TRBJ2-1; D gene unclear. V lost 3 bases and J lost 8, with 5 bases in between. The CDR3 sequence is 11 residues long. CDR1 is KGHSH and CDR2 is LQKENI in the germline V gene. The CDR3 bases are TGTGCCAGCTCACCCGTCGATGAGCAGTTCTTC. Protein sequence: CASSPVDEQFF.

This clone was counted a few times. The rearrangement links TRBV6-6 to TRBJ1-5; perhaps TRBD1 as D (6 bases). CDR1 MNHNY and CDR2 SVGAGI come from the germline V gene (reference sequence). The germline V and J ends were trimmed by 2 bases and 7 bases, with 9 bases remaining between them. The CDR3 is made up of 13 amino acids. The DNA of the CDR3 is TGTGCCAGCAGTTACCCAGGGGCCCAGCCCCAGCATTTT. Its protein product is CASSYPGAQPQHF.

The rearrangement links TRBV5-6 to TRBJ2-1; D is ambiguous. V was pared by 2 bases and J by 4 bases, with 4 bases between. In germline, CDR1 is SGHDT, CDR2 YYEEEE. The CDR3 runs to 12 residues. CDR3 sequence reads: CASSFQYNEQFF. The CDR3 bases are TGTGCCAGCAGCTTCCAGTACAATGAGCAGTTCTTC. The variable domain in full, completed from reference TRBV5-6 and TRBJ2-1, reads DAGVTQSPTHLIKTRGQQVTLRCSPKSGHDTVSWYQQALGQGPQFIFQYYEEEERQRGNFPDRFSGHQFPNYSSELNVNALLLGDSALYLCASSFQYNEQFFGPGTRLTVL.

CDR3 residues: CASSLGRGAGGGQETQYF. In DNA, the CDR3 is TGTGCCAGCAGCTTGGGCAGGGGAGCGGGGGGAGGCCAGGAGACCCAGTACTTC. The chain combines TRBV7-8 with TRBJ2-5, with TRBD2 matching over 9 bases. There are 18 residues in the CDR3. V was clipped by 3 bases and J by 5 bases; unmatched bases: 16. Germline V gene lookup returns CDR1 SGHVS and CDR2 FQNEAQ.

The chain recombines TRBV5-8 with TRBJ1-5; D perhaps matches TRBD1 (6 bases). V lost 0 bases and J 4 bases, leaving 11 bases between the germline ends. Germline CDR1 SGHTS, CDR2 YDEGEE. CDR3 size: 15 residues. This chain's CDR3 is CASSLGQGSNQPQHF. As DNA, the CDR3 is TGTGCCAGCAGCTTGGGGCAGGGGAGTAATCAGCCCCAGCATTTT.

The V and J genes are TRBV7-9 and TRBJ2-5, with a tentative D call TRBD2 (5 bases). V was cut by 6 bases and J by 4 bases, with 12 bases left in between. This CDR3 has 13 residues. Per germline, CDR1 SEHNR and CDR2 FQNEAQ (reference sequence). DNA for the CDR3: TGTGCCAGCAGTCGGGGTGATAGAGAGACCCAGTACTTC. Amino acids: CASSRGDRETQYF.

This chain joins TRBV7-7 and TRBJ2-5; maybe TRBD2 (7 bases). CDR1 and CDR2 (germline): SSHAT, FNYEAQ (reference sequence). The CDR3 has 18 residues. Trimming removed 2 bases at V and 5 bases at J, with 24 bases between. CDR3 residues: CASSLRFGGGPQGETQYF. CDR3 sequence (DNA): TGTGCCAGCAGCTTAAGATTTGGGGGGGGGCCACAAGGCGAGACCCAGTACTTC.

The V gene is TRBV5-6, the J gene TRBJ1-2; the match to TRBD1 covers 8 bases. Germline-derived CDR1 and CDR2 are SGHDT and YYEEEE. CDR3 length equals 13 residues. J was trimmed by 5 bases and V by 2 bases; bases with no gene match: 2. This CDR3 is CASSLRTGYGYTF. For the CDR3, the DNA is TGTGCCAGCAGCTTACGGACAGGGTATGGCTACACCTTC.

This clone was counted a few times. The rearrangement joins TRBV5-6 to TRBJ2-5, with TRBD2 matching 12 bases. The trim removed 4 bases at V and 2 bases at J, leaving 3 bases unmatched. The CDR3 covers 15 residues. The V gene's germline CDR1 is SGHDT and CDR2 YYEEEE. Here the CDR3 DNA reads TGTGCCAGCAGCCCTACTAGCGGGGGGCAAGAGACCCAGTACTTC. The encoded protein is CASSPTSGGQETQYF.

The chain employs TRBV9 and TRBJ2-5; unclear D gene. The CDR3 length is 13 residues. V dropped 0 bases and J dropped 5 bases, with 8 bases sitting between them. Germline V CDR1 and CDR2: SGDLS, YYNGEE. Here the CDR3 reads CASSVGAEETQYF. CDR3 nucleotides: TGTGCCAGCAGCGTAGGGGCAGAGGAGACCCAGTACTTC. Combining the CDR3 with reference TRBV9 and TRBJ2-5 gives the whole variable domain DSGVTQTPKHLITATGQRVTLRCSPRSGDLSVYWYQQSLDQGLQFLIQYYNGEERAKGNILERFSAQQFPDLHSELNLSSLELGDSALYFCASSVGAEETQYFGPGTRLLVL.

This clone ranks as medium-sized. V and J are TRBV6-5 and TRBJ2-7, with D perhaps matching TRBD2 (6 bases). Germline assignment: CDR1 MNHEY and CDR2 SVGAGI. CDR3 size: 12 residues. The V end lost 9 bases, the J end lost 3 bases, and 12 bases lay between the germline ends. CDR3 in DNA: TGTGCCAGGGGACTTGGAGACTACGAGCAGTACTTC. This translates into CARGLGDYEQYF.

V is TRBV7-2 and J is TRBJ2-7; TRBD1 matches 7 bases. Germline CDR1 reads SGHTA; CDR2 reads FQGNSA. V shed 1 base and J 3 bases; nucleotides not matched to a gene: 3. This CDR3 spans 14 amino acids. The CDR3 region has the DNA TGTGCCAGCAGCTTAGTGGGGACAGACTACGAGCAGTACTTC. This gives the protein CASSLVGTDYEQYF.

The DNA of the CDR3 is TGTGCCCGCCCCTCCTTAGCGGAGTACAATGAGCAGTTCTTC. Translating gives CARPSLAEYNEQFF. The V call is TRBV14, the J call TRBJ2-1; a weak D match, TRBD2 (6 bases). From germline, CDR1 is SGHDN and CDR2 FVKESK. The CDR3 length is 14 residues. V lost 11 bases and J 4 bases, leaving 18 bases between the germline ends.

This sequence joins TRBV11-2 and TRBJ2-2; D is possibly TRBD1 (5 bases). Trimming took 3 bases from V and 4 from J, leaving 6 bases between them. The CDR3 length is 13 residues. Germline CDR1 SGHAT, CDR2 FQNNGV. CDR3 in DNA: TGTGCCAGCAGCTTTAGGGGCACCGGGGAGCTGTTTTTT. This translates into CASSFRGTGELFF.